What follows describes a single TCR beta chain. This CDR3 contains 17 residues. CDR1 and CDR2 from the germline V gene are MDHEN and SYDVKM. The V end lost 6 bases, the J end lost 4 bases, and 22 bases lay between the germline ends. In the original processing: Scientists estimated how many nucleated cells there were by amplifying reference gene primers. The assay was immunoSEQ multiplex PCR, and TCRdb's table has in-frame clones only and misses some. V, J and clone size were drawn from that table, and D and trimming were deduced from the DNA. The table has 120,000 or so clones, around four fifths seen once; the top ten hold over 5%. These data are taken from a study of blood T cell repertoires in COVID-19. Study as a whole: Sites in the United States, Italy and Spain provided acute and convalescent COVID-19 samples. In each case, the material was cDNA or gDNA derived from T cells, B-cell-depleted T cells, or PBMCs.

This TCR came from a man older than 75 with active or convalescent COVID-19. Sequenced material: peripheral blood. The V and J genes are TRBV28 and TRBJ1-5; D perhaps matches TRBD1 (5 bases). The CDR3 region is CASRGREGGNWNQPQHF. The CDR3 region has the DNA TGTGCCAGCAGAGGCAGGGAGGGAGGAAACTGGAATCAGCCCCAGCATTTT.